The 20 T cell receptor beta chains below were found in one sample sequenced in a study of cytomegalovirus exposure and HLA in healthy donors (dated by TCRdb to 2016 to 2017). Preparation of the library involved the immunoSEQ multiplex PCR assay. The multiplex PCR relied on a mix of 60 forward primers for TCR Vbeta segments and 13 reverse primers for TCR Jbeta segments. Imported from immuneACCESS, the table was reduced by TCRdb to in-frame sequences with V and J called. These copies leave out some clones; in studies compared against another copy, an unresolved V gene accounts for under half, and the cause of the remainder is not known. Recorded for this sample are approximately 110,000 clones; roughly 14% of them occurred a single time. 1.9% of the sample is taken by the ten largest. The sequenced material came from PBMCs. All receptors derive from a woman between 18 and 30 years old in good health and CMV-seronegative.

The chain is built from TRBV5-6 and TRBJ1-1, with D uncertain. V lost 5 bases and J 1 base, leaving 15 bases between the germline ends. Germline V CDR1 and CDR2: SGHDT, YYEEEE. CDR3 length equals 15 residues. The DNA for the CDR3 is TGTGCCAGCAGGGCCCCTTCAACGGGGAACACTGAAGCTTTCTTT. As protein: CASRAPSTGNTEAFF.

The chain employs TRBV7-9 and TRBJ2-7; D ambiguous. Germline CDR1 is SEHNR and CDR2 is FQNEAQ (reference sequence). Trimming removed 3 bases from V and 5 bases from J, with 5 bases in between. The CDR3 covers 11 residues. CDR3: CASSFTNEQYF. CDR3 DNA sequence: TGTGCCAGCAGCTTTACTAACGAGCAGTACTTC.

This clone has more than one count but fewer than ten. As DNA, the CDR3 is TGTGCCTGGAGTACAGGGGCTGCCACTGAAGCTTTCTTT. Translated: CAWSTGAATEAFF. The rearrangement links TRBV30 to TRBJ1-1; 7 bases match TRBD1. Losses at the gene ends were 2 bases for V and 4 bases for J; bases not matched to a gene: 4. This CDR3 has 13 amino acids. CDR1 and CDR2 (germline): GTSNPN, SVGIG (reference sequence). Complete variable domain (other parts from reference TRBV30 and TRBJ1-1): SQTIHQWPATLVQPVGSPLSLECTVEGTSNPNLYWYRQAAGRGLQLLFYSVGIGQISSEVPQNLSASRPQDRQFILSSKKLLLSDSGFYLCAWSTGAATEAFFGQGTRLTVV.

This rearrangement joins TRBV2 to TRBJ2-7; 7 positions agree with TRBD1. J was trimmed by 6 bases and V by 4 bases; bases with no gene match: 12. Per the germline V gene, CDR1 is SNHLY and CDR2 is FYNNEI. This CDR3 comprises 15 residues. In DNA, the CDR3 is TGTGCCAGCAGTGTTCCGGGACAGCGATCGGCCGAGCAGTACTTC. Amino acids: CASSVPGQRSAEQYF.

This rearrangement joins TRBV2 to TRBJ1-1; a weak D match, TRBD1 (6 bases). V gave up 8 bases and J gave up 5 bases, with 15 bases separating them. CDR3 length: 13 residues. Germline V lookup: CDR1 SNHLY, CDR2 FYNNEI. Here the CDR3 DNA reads TGTGCCAGCGCTCACAGGGAGGGGACTGAAGCTTTCTTT. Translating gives CASAHREGTEAFF.

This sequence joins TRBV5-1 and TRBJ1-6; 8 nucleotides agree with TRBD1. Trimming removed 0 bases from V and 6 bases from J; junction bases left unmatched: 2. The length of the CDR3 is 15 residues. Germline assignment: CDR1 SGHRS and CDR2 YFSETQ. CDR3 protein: CASSLAGQGNSPLHF. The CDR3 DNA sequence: TGCGCCAGCAGCTTGGCCGGACAGGGTAATTCACCCCTCCACTTT.

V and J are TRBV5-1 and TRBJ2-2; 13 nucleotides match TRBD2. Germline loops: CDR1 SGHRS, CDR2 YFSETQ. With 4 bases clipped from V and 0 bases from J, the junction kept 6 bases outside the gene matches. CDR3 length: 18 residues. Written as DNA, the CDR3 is TGCGCCAGCAGCCATCGGACTAGCGGGAGCCCGAACACCGGGGAGCTGTTTTTT. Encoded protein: CASSHRTSGSPNTGELFF.

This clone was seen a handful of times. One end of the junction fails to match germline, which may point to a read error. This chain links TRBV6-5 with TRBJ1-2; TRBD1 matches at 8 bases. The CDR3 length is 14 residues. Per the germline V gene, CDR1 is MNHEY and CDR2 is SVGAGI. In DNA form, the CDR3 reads TGTGCCAGCAGTCACTCGGGACAGGTGGCTGGCTACACCTTC. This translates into CASSHSGQVAGYTF.

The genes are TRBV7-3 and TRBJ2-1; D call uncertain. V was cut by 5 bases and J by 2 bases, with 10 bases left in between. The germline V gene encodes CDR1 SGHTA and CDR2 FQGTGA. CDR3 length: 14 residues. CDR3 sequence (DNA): TGTGCCAGCAGCCCCACCGGTACCTACAATGAGCAGTTCTTC. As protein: CASSPTGTYNEQFF.

The CDR3 DNA is TGCGCCAGCAGCCAACCTGGGACAGCTAACTATGGCTACACCTTC. Amino acid sequence: CASSQPGTANYGYTF. The chain couples TRBV4-3 to TRBJ1-2; 7 bases agree with TRBD1. The CDR3 covers 15 residues. After removal of 2 bases from V and 0 bases from J, the junction contained 3 bases not matched to a gene. Germline V gene lookup returns CDR1 LGHNA and CDR2 YSLEER.

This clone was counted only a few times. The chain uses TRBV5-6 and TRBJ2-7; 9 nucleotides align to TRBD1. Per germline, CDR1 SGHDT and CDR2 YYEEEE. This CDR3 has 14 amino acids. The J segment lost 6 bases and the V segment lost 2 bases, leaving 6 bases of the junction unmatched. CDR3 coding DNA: TGTGCCAGCAGCTTTAACAGGGGGCTAAGCGAGCAGTACTTC. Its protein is CASSFNRGLSEQYF.

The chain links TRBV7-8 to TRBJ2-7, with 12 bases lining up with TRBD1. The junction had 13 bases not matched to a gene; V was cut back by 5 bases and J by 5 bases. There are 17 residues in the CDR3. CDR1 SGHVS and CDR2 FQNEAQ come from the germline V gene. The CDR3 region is CASSPGTGGSLLDEQYF. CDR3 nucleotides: TGTGCCAGCAGCCCGGGGACAGGGGGCTCCCTCTTGGACGAGCAGTACTTC.

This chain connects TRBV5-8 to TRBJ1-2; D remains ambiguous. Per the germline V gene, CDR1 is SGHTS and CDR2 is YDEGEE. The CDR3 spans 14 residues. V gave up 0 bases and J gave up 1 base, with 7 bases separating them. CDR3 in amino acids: CASSLAGNNYGYTF. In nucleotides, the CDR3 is TGTGCCAGCAGCTTGGCAGGAAATAACTATGGCTACACCTTC.

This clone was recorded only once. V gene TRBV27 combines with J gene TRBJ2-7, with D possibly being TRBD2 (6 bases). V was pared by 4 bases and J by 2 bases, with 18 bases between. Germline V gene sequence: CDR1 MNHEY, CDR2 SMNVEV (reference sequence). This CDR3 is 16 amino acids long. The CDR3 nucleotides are TGTGCCAGCAGTTCCGACTTCGGCGGGACCCCCTACGAGCAGTACTTC. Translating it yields CASSSDFGGTPYEQYF.

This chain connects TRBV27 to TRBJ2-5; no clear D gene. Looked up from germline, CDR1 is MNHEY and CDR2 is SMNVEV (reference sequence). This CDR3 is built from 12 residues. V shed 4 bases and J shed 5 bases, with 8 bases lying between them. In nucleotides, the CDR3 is TGTGCCAGCAGTTCACACGGGGAGACCCAGTACTTC. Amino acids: CASSSHGETQYF.

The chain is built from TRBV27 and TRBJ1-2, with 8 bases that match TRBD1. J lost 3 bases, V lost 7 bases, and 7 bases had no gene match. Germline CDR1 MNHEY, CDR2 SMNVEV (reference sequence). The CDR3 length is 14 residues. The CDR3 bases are TGTGCCAGCAAACAGGGGGATACCCACTATGGCTACACCTTC. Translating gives CASKQGDTHYGYTF.

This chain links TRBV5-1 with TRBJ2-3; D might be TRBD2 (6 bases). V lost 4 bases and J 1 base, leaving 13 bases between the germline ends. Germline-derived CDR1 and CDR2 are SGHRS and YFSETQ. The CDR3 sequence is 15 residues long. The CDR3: CASSMRGLGTDTQYF. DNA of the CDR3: TGCGCCAGCAGCATGCGGGGCTTGGGCACAGATACGCAGTATTTT.

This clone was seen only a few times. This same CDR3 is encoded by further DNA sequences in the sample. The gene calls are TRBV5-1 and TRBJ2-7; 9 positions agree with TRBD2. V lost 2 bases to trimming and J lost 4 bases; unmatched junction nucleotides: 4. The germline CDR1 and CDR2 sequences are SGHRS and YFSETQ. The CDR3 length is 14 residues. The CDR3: CASSLAGGQYEQYF. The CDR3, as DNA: TGCGCCAGCAGCTTAGCGGGAGGTCAATACGAGCAGTACTTC.

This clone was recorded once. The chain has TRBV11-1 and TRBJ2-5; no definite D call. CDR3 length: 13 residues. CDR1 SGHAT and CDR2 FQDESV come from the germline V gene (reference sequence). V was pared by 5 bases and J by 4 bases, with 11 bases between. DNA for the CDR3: TGTGCCAGCAGCCCCGGTGTCCCAGAGACCCAGTACTTC. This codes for CASSPGVPETQYF.

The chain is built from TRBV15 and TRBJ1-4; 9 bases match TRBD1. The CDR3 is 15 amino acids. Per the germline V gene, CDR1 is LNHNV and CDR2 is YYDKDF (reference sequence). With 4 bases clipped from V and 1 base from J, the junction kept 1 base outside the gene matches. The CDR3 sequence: CATSKDRGTNEKLFF. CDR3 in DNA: TGTGCCACCAGCAAGGACAGGGGAACTAATGAAAAACTGTTTTTT.